The 31 T cell receptor beta chains listed next were all sequenced from one sample in a study of blood T cell repertoires in COVID-19. Data came from immunoSEQ multiplex PCR; TCRdb stores just in-frame clones and leaves some out. The table lists a few hundred thousand clones, around 85% of them singletons. The specimen was PBMCs or T cells enriched from blood (not recorded which). The source is a woman aged 45-60 years who had recovered from COVID-19.

The chain links TRBV5-1 to TRBJ2-7; possible D gene TRBD1, 6 bases. Germline assignment: CDR1 SGHRS and CDR2 YFSETQ. CDR3 length: 14 residues. V was pared by 3 bases and J by 0 bases, with 10 bases between. This chain's CDR3 is CASSYGQSSYEQYF. The CDR3 bases are TGCGCCAGCAGCTACGGACAGAGCTCCTACGAGCAGTACTTC.

The J gene is TRBJ2-6, the V gene TRBV7-2, with D tentatively TRBD1 (6 bases). The V gene lost 4 bases and the J gene lost 0 bases, with 10 bases spanning the gap. The CDR3 loop spans 16 amino acids. From germline, CDR1 is SGHTA and CDR2 FQGNSA. The CDR3 coding sequence is TGTGCCAGCAGCTCCGGACAGCGCTCTGGGGCCAACGTCCTGACTTTC. Translated: CASSSGQRSGANVLTF.

The CDR3 protein is CASSLVYRSFYGYTF. The CDR3 region has the DNA TGTGCCAGCAGCTTAGTGTACCGGTCCTTCTATGGCTACACCTTC. The chain recombines TRBV5-6 with TRBJ1-2; D remains unclear. Deletions cut 2 bases from V and 4 bases from J, with 15 bases between. The CDR3 contains 15 residues. CDR1 and CDR2 (germline): SGHDT, YYEEEE.

The rearrangement joins TRBV18 to TRBJ2-3, with TRBD2 matching over 12 bases. Trimming at V came to 6 bases and at J to 6 bases, leaving 7 bases not matched to a gene. Germline assignment: CDR1 KGHSH and CDR2 LQKENI. This CDR3 has 15 amino acids. CDR3 in amino acids: CASSLQGTSGDTQYF. CDR3 sequence (DNA): TGTGCCAGCTCTCTCCAAGGGACTAGCGGGGATACGCAGTATTTT.

The CDR3 DNA reads TGTGCCAGCAGCCGCGCTTCTGACAGGACAGATACGCAGTATTTT. Translating it yields CASSRASDRTDTQYF. V gene TRBV6-5 combines with J gene TRBJ2-3, with D tentatively TRBD1 (6 bases). Germline V lookup: CDR1 MNHEY, CDR2 SVGAGI. Trimming shortened V by 6 bases and J by 3 bases, and 16 bases separated the two germline ends. This CDR3 is built from 15 residues.

The rearrangement links TRBV10-1 to TRBJ2-1; D gene unclear. The CDR3 extends over 14 amino acids. Germline assignment: CDR1 WNHNN and CDR2 SYGVQD (reference sequence). The V end was cut by 3 bases, the J end by 0 bases, with 6 bases between. The CDR3 DNA reads as TGCGCCAGCAGTGAAGAGAGCTCCTACAATGAGCAGTTCTTC. It translates to CASSEESSYNEQFF.

The genes are TRBV18 and TRBJ1-1, with 10 bases aligning to TRBD1. Germline CDR1 KGHSH, CDR2 LQKENI. The CDR3 covers 16 residues. With V trimmed by 3 bases and J by 6 bases, 10 bases remained unmatched. The CDR3 bases are TGTGCCAGCTCACCCGGACAGCTAGGGACAGGGGCTGAAGCTTTCTTT. This translates into CASSPGQLGTGAEAFF.

The V call is TRBV28, the J call TRBJ1-5, with a weak D call TRBD1 (6 bases). This CDR3 contains 14 residues. CDR1 and CDR2 from the germline V gene are MDHEN and SYDVKM. The ends were cut back, 4 bases at V and 8 bases at J, with 15 bases in the middle. Here the CDR3 DNA reads TGTGCCAGCAGTTCTACAGGGAGGGTAGAGCCCCAGCATTTT. This translates into CASSSTGRVEPQHF.

The chain carries TRBV5-6 and TRBJ2-4; TRBD2 might be the D (5 bases). The germline gives CDR1 SGHDT, CDR2 YYEEEE. The length of the CDR3 is 12 residues. The V end was cut by 3 bases, the J end by 11 bases, with 12 bases between. This CDR3 reads CASSSPPGFQYF. DNA for the CDR3: TGTGCCAGCAGCTCGCCCCCGGGGTTTCAGTACTTC.

The V call is TRBV18, the J call TRBJ2-2; no reliable D call. The V gene lost 3 bases and the J gene lost 3 bases, with 17 bases spanning the gap. Germline V gene data show CDR1 as KGHSH and CDR2 as LQKENI. This CDR3 spans 17 amino acids. DNA of the CDR3: TGTGCCAGCTCACCGCCGGTTAAGAGAGTTTACACCGGGGAGCTGTTTTTT. This codes for CASSPPVKRVYTGELFF.

CDR3 bases: TGTGCCACCAGTGATGCGAACAGGGGCCCGAACACCGGGGAGCTGTTTTTT. It is translated as CATSDANRGPNTGELFF. The chain recombines TRBV24-1 with TRBJ2-2; 7 bases are shared with TRBD1. Germline CDR1 KGHDR, CDR2 SFDVKD. This CDR3 has 17 residues. Unmatched junction bases numbered 6, after V lost 3 bases and J lost 0 bases.

This clone was found once. The J gene is TRBJ1-4, the V gene TRBV6-1, with 10 bases identical to TRBD1. The germline V gene has CDR1 MNHNS and CDR2 SASEGT. V lost 2 bases to trimming and J lost 3 bases; unmatched junction nucleotides: 6. The CDR3 runs 17 residues. The CDR3 bases are TGTGCCAGCAGTGAATTTGGGGGGACAGGGGCTAATGAAAAACTGTTTTTT. Translated: CASSEFGGTGANEKLFF.

The rearrangement joins TRBV3-1 (or the pseudogene TRBV3-2) to TRBJ2-2; 8 positions match TRBD2. Germline CDR1 reads LGHDT; CDR2 reads YNNKEL (reference sequence). V lost 5 bases, J lost 9 bases, and 8 bases stayed unmatched. The CDR3 is 14 residues long. CDR3 bases: TGTGCCAGCAGCTCCTCGACTAGCGCCCGGGAGCTGTTTTTT. It translates to CASSSSTSARELFF.

CDR3 amino acids: CASSVATGEHEQFF. Written as DNA, the CDR3 is TGTGCCAGCAGCGTAGCTACGGGGGAGCATGAGCAGTTCTTC. The chain employs TRBV9 and TRBJ2-1, with a tentative D call TRBD2 (6 bases). The CDR3 runs to 14 residues. The germline V gene encodes CDR1 SGDLS and CDR2 YYNGEE. V lost 0 bases and J 8 bases, leaving 12 bases between the germline ends.

The rearrangement joins TRBV5-4 to TRBJ2-2; 8 bases are shared with TRBD1. V lost 2 bases, J lost 0 bases, and 6 bases stayed unmatched. The CDR3 is 17 amino acids. Germline V gene sequence: CDR1 SGHNT, CDR2 YYREEE (reference sequence). CDR3 protein: CASSLRGRGPNTGELFF. The DNA for the CDR3 is TGTGCCAGCAGCTTACGTGGCAGGGGGCCGAACACCGGGGAGCTGTTTTTT.

This clone was seen more than once but under ten times. The rearrangement links TRBV5-1 to TRBJ1-5, with 8 bases that match TRBD1. The CDR3 sequence is 15 residues long. Looked up from germline, CDR1 is SGHRS and CDR2 is YFSETQ. The trim removed 2 bases at V and 2 bases at J, leaving 3 bases unmatched. This chain's CDR3 is CASSLQGGGNQPQHF. CDR3 DNA: TGCGCCAGCAGCTTACAGGGGGGAGGCAATCAGCCCCAGCATTTT.

This clone was seen just once. The V gene is TRBV21-1, the J gene TRBJ1-1; TRBD1, the table's D call, lacks a check against the DNA. TRBV21-1 is a pseudogene segment. The CDR3 is 16 amino acids. CDR3 in amino acids: CASSRYRGLKGTEAFF. The CDR3 nucleotides read TGTGCCAGCAGCAGATACAGGGGGCTGAAGGGCACTGAAGCTTTCTTT.

A remark on this clone: Other DNA sequences within the sample encode an identical CDR3. The chain joins TRBV6-5 to TRBJ2-7; 12 nucleotides line up with TRBD1. This CDR3 region has 14 residues. Germline values: CDR1 MNHEY, CDR2 SVGAGI. V was pared by 3 bases and J by 6 bases, with 3 bases of the junction left unmatched. CDR3 region: CASSYTGQGAEQYF. The CDR3 DNA is TGTGCCAGCAGTTATACGGGACAGGGGGCCGAGCAGTACTTC.

The rearrangement uses TRBV20-1 and TRBJ1-2; TRBD1 aligns across 7 bases. The CDR3 extends over 15 amino acids. Looked up from germline, CDR1 is DFQATT and CDR2 is SNEGSKA (reference sequence). With 4 bases clipped from V and 4 bases from J, the junction kept 12 bases outside the gene matches. The CDR3 here is CSATELPGGFYGYTF. CDR3 sequence (DNA): TGCAGTGCTACTGAATTGCCAGGGGGTTTCTATGGCTACACCTTC.

The V call is TRBV18, the J call TRBJ2-6, with D tentatively TRBD1 (6 bases). CDR3 length: 15 residues. Trimming cost V 5 bases and J 0 bases, with 8 bases left between them. Germline V CDR1 and CDR2: KGHSH, LQKENI. CDR3 in amino acids: CASSIQGSGANVLTF. The CDR3 DNA reads TGTGCCAGCTCAATACAGGGCTCTGGGGCCAACGTCCTGACTTTC.

The genes are TRBV28 and TRBJ1-5; D might be TRBD1 (6 bases). From germline, CDR1 is MDHEN and CDR2 SYDVKM. V dropped 7 bases and J dropped 7 bases, with 17 bases sitting between them. The CDR3 runs 14 residues. CDR3: CASMGAGGYQPQHF. In DNA, the CDR3 is TGTGCCAGCATGGGGGCGGGGGGCTACCAGCCCCAGCATTTT.

The chain carries TRBV5-1 and TRBJ2-7, with TRBD1 identical over 7 bases. The CDR3 length is 14 residues. Germline V gene lookup returns CDR1 SGHRS and CDR2 YFSETQ. V shed 1 base, J shed 3 bases, and the junction held 4 bases outside the gene matches. CDR3 residues: CASSLTGEHYEQYF. The CDR3 bases are TGCGCCAGCAGCTTGACAGGGGAACACTACGAGCAGTACTTC.

The chain links TRBV4-1 to TRBJ1-1; D unresolved. Trimming cost V 4 bases and J 0 bases, with 21 bases left between them. Germline V lookup: CDR1 MGHRA, CDR2 YSYEKL. The CDR3 is made up of 18 amino acids. CDR3 sequence: CASSPLTRTLRVNTEAFF. The CDR3 DNA is TGCGCCAGCAGCCCTCTGACCCGGACTCTAAGGGTGAACACTGAAGCTTTCTTT.

This rearrangement joins TRBV5-5 to TRBJ2-7; possibly TRBD1 for D (5 bases). Germline CDR1 SGHKS, CDR2 YYEKEE (reference sequence). V dropped 0 bases and J dropped 6 bases, with 13 bases sitting between them. This CDR3 spans 14 amino acids. CDR3 sequence reads: CASSLGQGSSEQYF. DNA for the CDR3: TGTGCCAGCAGCTTGGGGCAGGGTTCTTCCGAGCAGTACTTC.

In the case of this clone: The sample holds other DNA sequences that translate to the same CDR3. The rearrangement joins TRBV10-1 to TRBJ2-2; 11 bases are a match to TRBD2. The V gene end was trimmed by 3 bases and the J gene end by 5 bases; junction bases not matched to a gene: 8. Germline lookup yields CDR1 WNHNN and CDR2 SYGVQD (reference sequence). This CDR3 has 17 residues. CDR3 loop: CASSEGLAGGLTGELFF. The CDR3 bases are TGCGCCAGCAGTGAAGGGCTAGCGGGGGGTTTAACCGGGGAGCTGTTTTTT.

The genes are TRBV4-1 and TRBJ2-1; 10 positions match TRBD2. J was trimmed by 0 bases and V by 5 bases; bases with no gene match: 7. This CDR3 spans 17 amino acids. The germline CDR1 and CDR2 sequences are MGHRA and YSYEKL. The CDR3 coding sequence is TGCGCCAGCAGCGACGGACTAGCGGTCCTCTCCTACAATGAGCAGTTCTTC. Translated: CASSDGLAVLSYNEQFF.

The genes are TRBV5-6 and TRBJ1-1; D uncertain. The germline gives CDR1 SGHDT, CDR2 YYEEEE. V was clipped by 0 bases and J by 6 bases, with 9 bases between them. The CDR3 is 13 amino acids. The CDR3 DNA is TGTGCCAGCAGCTTGGCCGCACTTTCTGAAGCTTTCTTT. Translated: CASSLAALSEAFF.

This chain connects TRBV9 to TRBJ1-1, with D perhaps matching TRBD1 (5 bases). The germline V gene encodes CDR1 SGDLS and CDR2 YYNGEE. V was clipped by 3 bases and J by 4 bases, with 13 bases between them. The CDR3 length is 14 residues. The CDR3 DNA reads as TGTGCCAGCAGCGGGGGGGTGGTTTCCACTGAAGCTTTCTTT. Translated, it gives CASSGGVVSTEAFF.

The J gene is TRBJ2-2, the V gene TRBV6-5; D might be TRBD1 (6 bases). Trimming stripped 2 bases from V and 1 base from J, with 8 bases between. CDR1 is MNHEY, CDR2 SVGAGI, per germline. The CDR3 spans 15 residues. CDR3 in DNA: TGTGCCAGCAGTTACATACAGGGGAACACCGGGGAGCTGTTTTTT. Translation gives CASSYIQGNTGELFF.

The gene calls are TRBV27 and TRBJ1-3; TRBD1 aligns across 7 bases. The CDR3 sequence is 14 residues long. Germline V gene lookup returns CDR1 MNHEY and CDR2 SMNVEV (reference sequence). V lost 11 bases to trimming and J lost 0 bases; unmatched junction nucleotides: 7. CDR3 amino acids: CAGSRDSSGNTIYF. In nucleotides, the CDR3 is TGTGCCGGATCCCGGGACAGCTCTGGAAACACCATATATTTT.

The CDR3 is CASSQERGITGELFF. For the CDR3, the DNA is TGTGCCAGCAGCCAAGAACGGGGAATCACCGGGGAGCTGTTTTTT. The gene calls are TRBV14 and TRBJ2-2; D might be TRBD2 (5 bases). CDR3 length: 15 residues. Germline V gene data show CDR1 as SGHDN and CDR2 as FVKESK. The germline V and J ends were trimmed by 0 bases and 4 bases, with 9 bases remaining between them. Based on the CDR3 plus reference TRBV14 and TRBJ2-2, the full variable domain is EAGVTQFPSHSVIEKGQTVTLRCDPISGHDNLYWYRRVMGKEIKFLLHFVKESKQDESGMPNNRFLAERTGGTYSTLKVQPAELEDSGVYFCASSQERGITGELFFGEGSRLTVL.